The TCR beta chain described here comes from a study of stem cell transplantation in POMP-related autoinflammatory disease. CDR1 is MNHEY, CDR2 SVGAGI, per germline. Trimming pared 6 bases from V and 5 bases from J, leaving 16 bases between. This CDR3 spans 15 amino acids. General study findings and limits: Patients with PRAID showed a restricted number of unique TRB V-J gene pairings. PRAID patients trended toward lower TRB diversity and higher clonality in all analyzed T-cell subsets.

Profiled with immunoSEQ multiplex PCR; TCRdb holds only in-frame clones, not every one. This table holds tens of thousands of clones, roughly 88% found once. A note on this clone: Its cognate antigen is unknown.

The TCR sequence derives from a human patient with POMP-related autoinflammation and immune dysregulation (PRAID). The graft donor may have given rise to some T cells. The rearrangement links TRBV6-5 to TRBJ1-4; possible D gene TRBD1, 5 bases. Sequencing was performed on CD4+ T cells from PBMCs, taken after stem cell transplantation. CDR3 amino acids: CASRTASDKNEKLFF. The CDR3 DNA follows: TGTGCCAGCAGAACAGCTTCGGACAAAAATGAAAAACTGTTTTTT.